This record concerns one T cell receptor beta chain sequence. Its antigen remains unidentified. No much larger clonotype is one base removed from it; base qualities were not supplied. This entry belongs to a study of blood T cell repertoires in COVID-19 (TCRdb year 2020). Describing the broader study: Collaborator samples came from the United States, Italy and Spain and covered acute and convalescent phases of COVID-19. The material from the prospective study consisted of cDNA or gDNA derived from T cells, B-cell-depleted T cells, or PBMCs. Deeply sampled blood TCRbeta repertoires from subjects exposed to, actively infected with, or recovered from COVID-19 were included in the dataset. The repertoires were released in a freely available public database meant as a resource for research on the immune response to SARS-CoV-2. Samples were obtained from the ongoing ImmuneRACE study (first 160 participants) and from some 1,200 subjects provided by 6 global collaborators. The sample metadata nearly always contained a de-identified subject ID, COVID-19 status, age in years and sex. Where available, HLA class I and class II types were taken from metadata supplied by the sample provider and were not determined by assay-based typing. Summary of the overall study and its limitations: Clinical and demographic metadata were provided uncurated, with the amount varying by source and participant.

TCRbeta CDR3 regions were amplified from genomic DNA by means of the immunoSEQ Assay, a bias-controlled multiplex PCR. Per the authors' processing: The number of nucleated cells in each sample was estimated from the amplification of reference gene primers within the assay. Sequence reads were collapsed and filtered to measure the absolute abundance of every unique TCRbeta CDR3 rearrangement. For each sample, productive Simpson clonality was calculated as the square root of Simpson's diversity index over productive rearrangements. The clones in this table, taken by TCRdb from immuneACCESS, are in-frame only. Not every clone is retained; where verified, under half of the shortfall comes from an unresolved V gene, and the cause of the rest is unknown. For V, J and clone size, that table is used; D and trimming come from the DNA. This sample lists 270,000 or so clones; roughly 85% were detected once. Under 3.5% of the sample lies in the top ten.

The collaborating institutions used their own protocols to collect whole blood in K2EDTA tubes. For TCRbeta analysis, collaborator samples were shipped as frozen whole blood, as isolated PBMCs, or as DNA extracted from either sample type. The sequencing sample was made of peripheral blood. The source is a woman aged 18-35 years with acute or convalescent COVID-19.

For the CDR3, the sequence is CASSLRLAALEQYF. The DNA sequence is given as TGCGCCAGCAGCTTGAGGTTGGCGGCACTCGAGCAGTACTTC. The rearrangement joined TRBV5-1 to TRBJ2-7; the D gene identity is not certain. V loses 1 base of germline sequence and J loses 6 bases, and the interval between the two ends is 14 bases. The CDR3 runs 14 amino acids, cysteine and phenylalanine included. CDR3 DNA is the only sequence kept; it has 42 bases, read in frame from the first base. Via the germline V gene, CDR1 is SGHRS and CDR2 YFSETQ.